This paragraph reports one T cell receptor (beta chain). There are 16 residues in the CDR3. V lost 3 bases, J lost 5 bases, and 8 bases stayed unmatched. In germline, CDR1 is KGHDR, CDR2 SFDVKD. In Seattle, patients joined the study during active infection and were tracked longitudinally. As handled by the study authors: The assay estimated nucleated cells by amplifying reference gene primers. Measured with immunoSEQ multiplex PCR; TCRdb has only the in-frame clones, and not every one. The DNA was the basis for D and trimming; V, J and clone size are from that table. The table lists roughly 69,000 clones, roughly 78% of them singletons. This entry is derived from a study of blood T cell repertoires in COVID-19. The wider study: Sources were T cells, B-cell-depleted T cells, or PBMCs; the material itself was cDNA or gDNA.

This receptor was identified in a man in his sixties with COVID-19, enrolled during active disease. The source material was peripheral blood. V is TRBV24-1 and J is TRBJ1-5; 8 bases align to TRBD1. The CDR3 loop is CATSDGRTGNDQPQHF. CDR3 nucleotide sequence: TGTGCCACCAGTGATGGAAGGACAGGGAATGATCAGCCCCAGCATTTT.